The entry below describes one T cell receptor beta chain. These data come from a study of shared clonotypes between healthy human individuals. Libraries were prepared by immunoSEQ multiplex PCR; TCRdb keeps only in-frame clonotypes and omits some of them. The data show hundreds of thousands of clones, around 90% seen once. Germline lookup yields CDR1 KGHSH and CDR2 LQKENI. CDR3 length equals 16 residues. Between the trimmed V and J ends, which lost 3 bases and 0 bases, there was a span of 12 bases. CD45RO-negative, CCR7-positively selected cells formed the naive CD8 fraction, excluding terminally differentiated effector memory CD45RA+ cells.

The origin of this receptor is a man aged 30 to 45 in good health. Sequenced input: naive CD8+ T cells sorted from blood. The chain has TRBV18 and TRBJ2-1, with D tentatively TRBD2 (6 bases). CDR3: CASSPLSGLSYNEQFF. CDR3 bases: TGTGCCAGCTCACCGCTTTCGGGACTCTCCTACAATGAGCAGTTCTTC.